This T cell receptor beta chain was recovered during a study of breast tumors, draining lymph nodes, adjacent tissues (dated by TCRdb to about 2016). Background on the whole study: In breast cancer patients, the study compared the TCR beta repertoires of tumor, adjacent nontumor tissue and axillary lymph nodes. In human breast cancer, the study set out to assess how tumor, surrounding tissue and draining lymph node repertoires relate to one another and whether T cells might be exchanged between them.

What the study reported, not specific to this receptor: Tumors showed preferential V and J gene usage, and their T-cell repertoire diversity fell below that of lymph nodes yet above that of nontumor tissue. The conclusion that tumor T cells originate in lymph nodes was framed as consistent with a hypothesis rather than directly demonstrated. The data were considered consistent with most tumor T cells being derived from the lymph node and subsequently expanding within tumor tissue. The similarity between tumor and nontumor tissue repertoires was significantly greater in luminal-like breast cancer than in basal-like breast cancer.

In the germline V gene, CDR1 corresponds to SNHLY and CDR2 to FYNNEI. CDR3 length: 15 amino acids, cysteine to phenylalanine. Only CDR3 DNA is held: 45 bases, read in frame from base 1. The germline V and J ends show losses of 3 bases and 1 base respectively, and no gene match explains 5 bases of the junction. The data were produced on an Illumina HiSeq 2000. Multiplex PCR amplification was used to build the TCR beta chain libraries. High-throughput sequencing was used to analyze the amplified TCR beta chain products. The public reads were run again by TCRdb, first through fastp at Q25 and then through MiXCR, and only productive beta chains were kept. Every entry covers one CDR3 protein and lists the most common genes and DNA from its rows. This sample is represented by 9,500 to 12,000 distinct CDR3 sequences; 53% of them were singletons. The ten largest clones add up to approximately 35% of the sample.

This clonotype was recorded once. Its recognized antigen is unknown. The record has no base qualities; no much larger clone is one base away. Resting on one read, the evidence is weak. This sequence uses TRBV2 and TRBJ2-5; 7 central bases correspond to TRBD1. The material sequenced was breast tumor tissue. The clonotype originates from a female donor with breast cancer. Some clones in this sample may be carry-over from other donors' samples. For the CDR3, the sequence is CASSDPQGTQETQYF. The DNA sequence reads TGTGCCAGCAGTGACCCACAGGGGACCCAAGAGACCCAGTACTTC.